Detailed here is one T cell receptor beta chain. Antigen specificity is unknown. TCRdb recomputed calls from the reads with MiXCR, one row per CDR3 protein. The table lists about 570,000 distinct CDR3 sequences, over 35% of them singletons. This specimen comes from a study of T cell repertoires in cytomegalovirus infection. Study details: Epitope selection comprised recently identified HLA-C-restricted CMV epitopes and well-studied HLA-B-restricted CMV epitopes. Through public TCR beta signatures, both CMV infection and matching HLA type were indicated.

General study results and limits: Totalled public TCR beta family frequency picked out people who carried CMV plus the relevant HLA. Dominating the ex vivo response were TCR beta clonotypes that were CMV-specific and HLA-C-restricted.

Germline lookup yields CDR1 SGHVS and CDR2 FQNEAQ. V dropped 1 base and J dropped 4 bases, with 10 bases sitting between them. This CDR3 comprises 15 residues. The chain has TRBV7-8 and TRBJ1-4; D unresolved. Sequenced material: cultured PBMCs, taken from culture after CMV antigen stimulation. This clonotype was sampled from a human donor in good health (CMV status not recorded). Some clones in this sample may be carry-over from other donors' samples. In nucleotides, the CDR3 is TGTGCCAGCAGCTTAGGGAGAGCAAGTAATGAAAAACTGTTTTTT. Protein: CASSLGRASNEKLFF.